These T cell receptor beta chains were read from a single sample in a study of blood T cell repertoires in COVID-19. The method was immunoSEQ multiplex PCR; TCRdb's version includes in-frame clones alone and lacks a portion of them. The sample holds about 140,000 clones, less than 90% seen once. The sequencing input was peripheral blood. The receptors stem from a man aged 25-45 years with COVID-19, enrolled during active disease. Both conserved end residues are part of each CDR3. A D gene is named only where the DNA matches it firmly. Clone size appears in some rows only: once, few, many, or a class for an expanded clone.

D gene,J gene,V gene,clone size,CDR3 DNA,CDR3 protein
NA,TRBJ2-7,TRBV27,NA,TGTGCCAGCAGTTTTATGGGCCGGTCTGTTTACGAGCAGTACTTC,CASSFMGRSVYEQYF
NA,TRBJ2-7,TRBV9,NA,TGTGCCAGCAGCGTAGGGGACCTGGGACACATCTCCTACGAGCAGTACTTC,CASSVGDLGHISYEQYF
NA,TRBJ1-2,TRBV12-3/TRBV12-4,NA,TGTGCCAGCAGCAGTGGCGGCTACACCTTC,CASSSGGYTF
NA,TRBJ1-5,TRBV29-1,once,TGCAGCGTTGTCCAAGGGAGTCAGCCCCAGCATTTT,CSVVQGSQPQHF
NA,TRBJ2-6,TRBV19,NA,TGTGCCAGTAGTATGGAGTCAGCTGGGGCCAACGTCCTGACTTTC,CASSMESAGANVLTF
NA,TRBJ1-1,TRBV18,few,TGTGCCAGCTCACCAAGGCGGGCGAACACTGAAGCTTTCTTT,CASSPRRANTEAFF
TRBD1,TRBJ2-7,TRBV13,once,TGTGCCAGCAGCTTAGCCCGGACAGGGGTGCTCTACGAGCAGTACTTC,CASSLARTGVLYEQYF
TRBD2,TRBJ2-3,TRBV4-2,NA,TGTGCCAGCAGCCAAGATGGAGCCAGCGGGGGGGGAGATACGCAGTATTTT,CASSQDGASGGGDTQYF
TRBD2,TRBJ2-2,TRBV10-3,NA,TGTGCCATCAGTGCCCCCGGCGGAACTAGCGGGAGTGCGAACACCGGGGAGCTGTTTTTT,CAISAPGGTSGSANTGELFF
TRBD2,TRBJ2-7,TRBV18,few,TGTGCCAGCTCACCACGATTAGCGGGAGGGCCGGGGACGGAGCAGTACTTC,CASSPRLAGGPGTEQYF
NA,TRBJ1-2,TRBV6-6,NA,TGTGCCAGCAGACCTGAAACAGGAAGCTATGGCTACACCTTC,CASRPETGSYGYTF
TRBD1,TRBJ1-2,TRBV9,NA,TGTGCCAGCAGCGTTATAACAGGGGTTGGTGGCTACACCTTC,CASSVITGVGGYTF
TRBD1,TRBJ2-1,TRBV7-8,NA,TGTGCCAGCAGCTATAGGGGACAGTCCACCTACAATGAGCAGTTCTTC,CASSYRGQSTYNEQFF
NA,TRBJ2-2,TRBV7-9,NA,TGTGCCAGCAGCCCCCCCGACAGGCTTGGCACCGGGGAGCTGTTTTTT,CASSPPDRLGTGELFF
NA,TRBJ2-2,TRBV4-1,NA,TGCGCCAGCAGCCAAGGGGGAGTGGGGACCGGGGAGCTGTTTTTT,CASSQGGVGTGELFF
NA,TRBJ1-2,TRBV10-2,NA,TGCGCCAGCAGTGAGTCGATCCAGACAGTTCTCAACTATGGCTACACCTTC,CASSESIQTVLNYGYTF
TRBD1,TRBJ2-3,TRBV7-3,NA,TGTGCCAGCAGCTTAAGTGGTGCCGACAGGGCTAGACCCACCCCCCAGCTAGATACGCAGTATTTT,CASSLSGADRARPTPQLDTQYF
NA,TRBJ2-5,TRBV15,NA,TGTGCCACCAGCAGAGATGGCGGGTACCAAGAGACCCAGTACTTC,CATSRDGGYQETQYF
TRBD1,TRBJ1-1,TRBV6-5,NA,TGTGCCAGCAGTTGGACAGGTCGAGGGAACACTGAAGCTTTCTTT,CASSWTGRGNTEAFF
NA,TRBJ2-5,TRBV7-8,NA,TGTGCCAGCACCGGGGGAGGTACTCAAGAGACCCAGTACTTC,CASTGGGTQETQYF
TRBD2,TRBJ2-1,TRBV29-1,NA,TGCACCATCGGTGGGAGGGCAGTCGATGAGCAGTTCTTC,CTIGGRAVDEQFF
TRBD1,TRBJ1-1,TRBV11-2,NA,TGTGCCAGCAGGGTAAGCTACAGGGGAGGCACTGAAGCTTTCTTT,CASRVSYRGGTEAFF
NA,TRBJ1-1,TRBV19,NA,TGTGCCAGTACTGTAAACAGGGCGAACACTGAAGCTTTCTTT,CASTVNRANTEAFF
TRBD2,TRBJ2-3,TRBV4-1,NA,TGCGCCAGCAGCCACTCTAGCGGGAGACGCACAGATACGCAGTATTTT,CASSHSSGRRTDTQYF
TRBD1,TRBJ2-7,TRBV28,NA,TGTGCCAGCAGAGGGACAGCCGTCTACGAGCAGTACTTC,CASRGTAVYEQYF
TRBD1,TRBJ1-5,TRBV7-8,once,TGTGCCAGCAGCATGGGACAGCCAAGCAATCAGCCCCAGCATTTT,CASSMGQPSNQPQHF
NA,TRBJ2-7,TRBV6-6,NA,TGTGCCAGCAGCCCCCGAAGGGGGTCCCCTCCCGAGCAGTACTTC,CASSPRRGSPPEQYF
NA,TRBJ1-2,TRBV28,NA,TGTGCCACCAAGAATAGAACCCGTATCTATGGCTACACCTTC,CATKNRTRIYGYTF
TRBD1,TRBJ1-1,TRBV30,NA,TGTGCCTGGAGTGGAGGACAGGGGGCGAATGAAGCTTTCTTT,CAWSGGQGANEAFF
NA,TRBJ1-5,TRBV13,NA,TGTGCCAGCAGCTTAGGCCGCAGGGATCAGCCCCAGCATTTT,CASSLGRRDQPQHF
NA,TRBJ2-7,TRBV28,NA,TGTGCCAGCAGCCGTACTAGGTTCCACGAGCAGTACTTC,CASSRTRFHEQYF
NA,TRBJ2-3,TRBV12-3/TRBV12-4,NA,TGTGCCAGCAGTTTTCAGACAGATACGCAGTATTTT,CASSFQTDTQYF
TRBD2,TRBJ2-1,TRBV9,NA,TGTGCCAGCAGCGTACCTAGCGGGAGGGCCCCCTACAATGAGCAGTTCTTC,CASSVPSGRAPYNEQFF
NA,TRBJ2-3,TRBV5-4,NA,TGTGCCAGCAGCTCCCTGAAAGGGACTAGCACAGATACGCAGTATTTT,CASSSLKGTSTDTQYF
TRBD2,TRBJ2-7,TRBV19,NA,TGTGCCAGTAGTATCGGGGCTAGCGGGAGTGGAGGATACGAGCAGTACTTC,CASSIGASGSGGYEQYF
NA,TRBJ2-5,TRBV6-5,NA,TGTGCCAGCAGTCCCGGGACTGGGGAGACCCAGTACTTC,CASSPGTGETQYF
NA,TRBJ2-1,TRBV11-2,NA,TGTGCCAGCAGCTTCGGTGGCAGGGTTGGCAATGAGCAGTTCTTC,CASSFGGRVGNEQFF
NA,TRBJ1-5,TRBV7-8,NA,TGTGCCAGCAGCTTAGAACTGGGCGATCAGCCCCAGCATTTT,CASSLELGDQPQHF
TRBD2,TRBJ2-1,TRBV5-1,NA,TGCGCCAGCTCCGGACTAGCGGGGGATGGTAGTGAGCAGTTCTTC,CASSGLAGDGSEQFF
TRBD1,TRBJ1-5,TRBV11-2,NA,TGTGCCAGCAGCTTAGGGGACAGGGTCAATCAGCCCCAGCATTTT,CASSLGDRVNQPQHF
TRBD1,TRBJ1-6,TRBV19,few,TGTGCCAGTAGATCCGGGACAGGCGTTTCACCCCTCCACTTT,CASRSGTGVSPLHF
NA,TRBJ2-3,TRBV13,once,TGTGCCAGCAGCCCTCGGACTCTTACGCAGTATTTT,CASSPRTLTQYF
NA,TRBJ2-2,TRBV28,NA,TGTGCCAGCAGTCCCCCGGGTCGAATCTCCGGGGAGCTGTTTTTT,CASSPPGRISGELFF
NA,TRBJ1-2,TRBV28,NA,TGTGCCAGCAGTCCACAGCCGGGGGGCCAAGGCTACACCTTC,CASSPQPGGQGYTF
TRBD1,TRBJ1-5,TRBV24-1,few,TGTGCCACCAGTGATCCCTCACAGGGGGCCGGCAATCAGCCCCAGCATTTT,CATSDPSQGAGNQPQHF
TRBD1,TRBJ2-7,TRBV9,few,TGTGCCAGCAGCGTCAGGGGGCCTTCCGACGAGCAGTACTTC,CASSVRGPSDEQYF
NA,TRBJ2-7,TRBV6-6,NA,TGTGCCAGCAGCCCCTTCCAGGGCGGATTCGAGCAGTACTTC,CASSPFQGGFEQYF
TRBD1,TRBJ2-5,TRBV15,NA,TGTGCCACCAGCAGAGAAACAGGGGGAGAGACCCAGTACTTC,CATSRETGGETQYF
NA,TRBJ1-2,TRBV19,NA,TGTGCCAGTAGTATATTTGCCGGGAACTATGGCTACACCTTC,CASSIFAGNYGYTF
TRBD1,TRBJ1-1,TRBV25-1,NA,TGTGCCAGCAGTCCCTTGGGACAGACTGAAGCTTTCTTT,CASSPLGQTEAFF
NA,TRBJ2-3,TRBV7-9,NA,TGTGCCAGCAGCTTTCAGGATACGCAGTATTTT,CASSFQDTQYF
NA,TRBJ2-3,TRBV7-2,NA,TGTGCCAGCAGCTTACCTAGCACAGATACGCAGTATTTT,CASSLPSTDTQYF
TRBD1,TRBJ1-1,TRBV7-9,NA,TGTGCCAGCAGCTTGGGGGGACAGGGGAACACTGAAGCTTTCTTT,CASSLGGQGNTEAFF
TRBD1,TRBJ2-5,TRBV27,NA,TGTGCCAGCAGGAGGACAGGGACGGAGACCCAGTACTTC,CASRRTGTETQYF
TRBD2,TRBJ2-1,TRBV7-9,few,TGTGCCAGCAGCTCACGACTAGCCTGGAGTAATGAGCAGTTCTTC,CASSSRLAWSNEQFF
NA,TRBJ1-2,TRBV5-1,NA,TGCGCCAGCAGCTTTGAGGGCGACTATGGCTACACCTTC,CASSFEGDYGYTF
TRBD1,TRBJ2-1,TRBV15,NA,TGTGCCACCCGTCCCGGGACAGGGATGATTGCCAATGAGCAGTTCTTC,CATRPGTGMIANEQFF